This T cell receptor beta chain was identified during a study of patients with pleural tuberculosis (dated by TCRdb to the mid-2010s). From the cysteine through the phenylalanine, the CDR3 covers 13 amino acids. Only CDR3 DNA is held: 39 bases, read in frame from base 1. The junction carries 7 bases between V and J, which are trimmed by 2 bases and 2 bases respectively. From a lookup of the germline V gene, CDR1 and CDR2 are MNHEY and SVGEGT. Sequencing was carried out with an Illumina Genome Analyzer IIx. TCRdb took the public reads, trimmed them with fastp at Q25, ran MiXCR for clone calling and kept in-frame beta chains. Merged by CDR3 protein, the rows form single entries marked with the most common genes and DNA. In this sample the table shows 45,000 to 60,000 distinct CDR3 sequences, about 6.8% of which occur a single time. The top ten clonotypes cover roughly 17% of the sample. There are many counts of this clonotype. Its antigen specificity is not known. No quality values exist for individual bases; no much larger clone is one base distant.

Recombination linked TRBV6-2 or TRBV6-3 to TRBJ2-7; the D assignment is uncertain and may be TRBD1 or TRBD2, with 5 bases supporting each. This TCR was recovered from a human donor with pleural tuberculosis. The DNA sequence is given as TGTGCCAGCAGTTACGAGGGGACCTACGAGCAGTACTTC. Translated, it gives CASSYEGTYEQYF.